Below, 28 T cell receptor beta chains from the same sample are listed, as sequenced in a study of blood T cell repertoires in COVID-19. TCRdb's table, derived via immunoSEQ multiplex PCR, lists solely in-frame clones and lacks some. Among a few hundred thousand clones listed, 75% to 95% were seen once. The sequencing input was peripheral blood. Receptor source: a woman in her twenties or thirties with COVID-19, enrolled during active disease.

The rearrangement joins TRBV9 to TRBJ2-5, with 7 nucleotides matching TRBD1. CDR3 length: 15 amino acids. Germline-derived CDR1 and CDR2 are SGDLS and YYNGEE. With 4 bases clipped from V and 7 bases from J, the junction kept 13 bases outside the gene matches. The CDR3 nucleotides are TGTGCCAGCAGCACCTCCGGGACAGCTGGCGGGACCCAGTACTTC. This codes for CASSTSGTAGGTQYF.

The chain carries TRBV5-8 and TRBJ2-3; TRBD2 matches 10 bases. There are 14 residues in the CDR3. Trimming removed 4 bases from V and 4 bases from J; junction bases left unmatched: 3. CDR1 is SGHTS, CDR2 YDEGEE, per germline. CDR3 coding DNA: TGTGCCAGCAGCCACGGGACTAGCGCAGATACGCAGTATTTT. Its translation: CASSHGTSADTQYF.

CDR3 region: CASSLNLAGGPADTQYF. In nucleotides, the CDR3 is TGTGCCAGCAGCTTAAATCTAGCGGGAGGGCCCGCAGATACGCAGTATTTT. The V call is TRBV7-2, the J call TRBJ2-3; 12 bases agree with TRBD2. Germline CDR1 is SGHTA and CDR2 is FQGNSA. The trim removed 2 bases at V and 4 bases at J, leaving 7 bases unmatched. CDR3 length equals 17 residues.

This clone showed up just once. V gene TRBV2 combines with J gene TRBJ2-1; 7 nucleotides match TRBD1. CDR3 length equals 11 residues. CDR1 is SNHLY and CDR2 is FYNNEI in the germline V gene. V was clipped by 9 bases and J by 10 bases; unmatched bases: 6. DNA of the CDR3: TGTGCCAGAAGACAGGGATACGAGCAGTTCTTC. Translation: CARRQGYEQFF.

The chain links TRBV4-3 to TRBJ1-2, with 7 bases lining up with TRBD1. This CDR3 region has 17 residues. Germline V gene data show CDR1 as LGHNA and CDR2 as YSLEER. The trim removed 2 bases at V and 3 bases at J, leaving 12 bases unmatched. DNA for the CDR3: TGCGCCAGCAGCCAATACTTCCCCGGACAGGTGGACTATGGCTACACCTTC. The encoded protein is CASSQYFPGQVDYGYTF.

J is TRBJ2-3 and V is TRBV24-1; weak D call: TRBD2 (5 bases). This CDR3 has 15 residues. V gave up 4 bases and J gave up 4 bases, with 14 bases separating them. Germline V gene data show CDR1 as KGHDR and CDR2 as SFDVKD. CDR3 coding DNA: TGTGCCACCAGTGAAACGGGGTCGAGCGCAGATACGCAGTATTTT. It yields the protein CATSETGSSADTQYF.

This CDR3 reads CATSGRGPGGLNEQFF. DNA of the CDR3: TGTGCCACCAGCGGCCGGGGACCCGGGGGGCTGAATGAGCAGTTCTTC. The V gene is TRBV15, the J gene TRBJ2-1, with D perhaps TRBD2 (7 bases). This CDR3 has 16 amino acids. From germline, CDR1 is LNHNV and CDR2 YYDKDF (reference sequence). V lost 5 bases to trimming and J lost 7 bases, with 21 bases between them.

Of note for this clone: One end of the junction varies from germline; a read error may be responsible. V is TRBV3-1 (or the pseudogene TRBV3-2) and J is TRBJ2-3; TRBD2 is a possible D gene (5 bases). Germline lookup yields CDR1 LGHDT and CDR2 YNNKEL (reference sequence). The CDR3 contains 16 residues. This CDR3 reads CASSKDGVWATDTQYF. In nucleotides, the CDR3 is TGTGCCAGCAGCAAAGACGGGGTTTGGGCCACAGATACGCAGTATTTT.

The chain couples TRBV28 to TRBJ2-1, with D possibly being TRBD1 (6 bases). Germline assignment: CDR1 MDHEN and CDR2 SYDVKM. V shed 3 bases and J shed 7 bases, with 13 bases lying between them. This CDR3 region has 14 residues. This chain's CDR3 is CASSFAGANNEQFF. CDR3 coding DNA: TGTGCCAGCAGTTTCGCAGGGGCCAATAATGAGCAGTTCTTC. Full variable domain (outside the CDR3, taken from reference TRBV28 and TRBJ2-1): DVKVTQSSRYLVKRTGEKVFLECVQDMDHENMFWYRQDPGLGLRLIYFSYDVKMKEKGDIPEGYSVSREKKERFSLILESASTNQTSMYLCASSFAGANNEQFFGPGTRLTVL.

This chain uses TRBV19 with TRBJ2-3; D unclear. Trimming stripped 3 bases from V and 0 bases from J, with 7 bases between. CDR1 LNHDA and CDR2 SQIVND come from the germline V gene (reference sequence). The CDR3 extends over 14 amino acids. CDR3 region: CASSIQVSTDTQYF. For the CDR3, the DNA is TGTGCCAGTAGTATTCAGGTTAGCACAGATACGCAGTATTTT. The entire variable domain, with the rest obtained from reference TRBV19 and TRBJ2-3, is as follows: DGGITQSPKYLFRKEGQNVTLSCEQNLNHDAMYWYRQDPGQGLRLIYYSQIVNDFQKGDIAEGYSVSREKKESFPLTVTSAQKNPTAFYLCASSIQVSTDTQYFGPGTRLTVL.

The CDR3 loop is CASSKEGSDRESGGYTF. CDR3 DNA: TGTGCCAGCAGCAAAGAGGGCTCGGACAGGGAATCGGGGGGCTACACCTTC. This chain links TRBV21-1 with TRBJ1-2; the table calls TRBD1, which could not be checked here. TRBV21-1 is flagged as a pseudogene. CDR3 size: 17 residues.

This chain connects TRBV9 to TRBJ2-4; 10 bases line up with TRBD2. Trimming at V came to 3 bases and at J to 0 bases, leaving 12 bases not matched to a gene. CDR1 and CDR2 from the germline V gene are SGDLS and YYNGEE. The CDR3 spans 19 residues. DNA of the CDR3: TGTGCCAGCAGCGCTGGGGGAGCGGGAGGGCTTGAAGCCAAAAACATTCAGTACTTC. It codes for CASSAGGAGGLEAKNIQYF.

The CDR3 region is CASRRTGPGNTIYF. The CDR3 nucleotides read TGTGCCAGCAGGAGGACAGGCCCTGGAAACACCATATATTTT. V is TRBV2 and J is TRBJ1-3; 7 bases line up with TRBD1. Unmatched junction bases numbered 4, after V lost 6 bases and J lost 2 bases. CDR3 length: 14 residues. The germline V gene encodes CDR1 SNHLY and CDR2 FYNNEI.

The CDR3: CASIRGNTEAFF. CDR3 nucleotides: TGTGCCAGCATTCGGGGGAACACTGAAGCTTTCTTT. V gene TRBV25-1 combines with J gene TRBJ1-1; D unclear. This CDR3 is 12 amino acids long. The V gene's germline CDR1 is MGHDK and CDR2 SYGVNS. Trimming stripped 7 bases from V and 1 base from J, with 7 bases between.

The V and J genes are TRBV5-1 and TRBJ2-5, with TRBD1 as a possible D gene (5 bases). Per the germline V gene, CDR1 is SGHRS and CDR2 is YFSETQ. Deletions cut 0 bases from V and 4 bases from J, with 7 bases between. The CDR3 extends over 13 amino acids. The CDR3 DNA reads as TGCGCCAGCAGCTTGGGGCAGGGAGAGACCCAGTACTTC. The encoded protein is CASSLGQGETQYF.

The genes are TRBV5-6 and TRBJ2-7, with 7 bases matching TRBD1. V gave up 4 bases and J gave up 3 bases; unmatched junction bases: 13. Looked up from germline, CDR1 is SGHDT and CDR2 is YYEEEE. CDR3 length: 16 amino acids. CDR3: CASSRPGRDSLYEQYF. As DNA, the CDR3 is TGTGCCAGCAGCCGGCCGGGTCGGGACAGCCTCTACGAGCAGTACTTC.

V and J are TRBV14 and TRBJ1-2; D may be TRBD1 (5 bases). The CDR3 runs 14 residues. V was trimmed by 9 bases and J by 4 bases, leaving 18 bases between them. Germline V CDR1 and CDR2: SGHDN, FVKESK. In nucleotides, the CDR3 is TGTGCCAGTTCCCCTTATGGGGCTGCCTATGGCTACACCTTC. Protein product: CASSPYGAAYGYTF.

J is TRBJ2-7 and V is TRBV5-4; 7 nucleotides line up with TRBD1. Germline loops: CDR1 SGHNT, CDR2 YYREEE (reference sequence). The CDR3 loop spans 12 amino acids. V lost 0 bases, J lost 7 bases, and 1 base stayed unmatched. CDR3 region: CASSLDRGEQYF. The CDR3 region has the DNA TGTGCCAGCAGCTTGGACAGGGGAGAGCAGTACTTC.

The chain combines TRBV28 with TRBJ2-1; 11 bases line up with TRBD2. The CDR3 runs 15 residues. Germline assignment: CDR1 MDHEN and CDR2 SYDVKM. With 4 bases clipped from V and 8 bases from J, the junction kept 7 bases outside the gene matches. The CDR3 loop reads CASSSLAGVTHEQFF. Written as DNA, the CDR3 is TGTGCCAGCAGTTCACTAGCGGGAGTCACCCATGAGCAGTTCTTC.

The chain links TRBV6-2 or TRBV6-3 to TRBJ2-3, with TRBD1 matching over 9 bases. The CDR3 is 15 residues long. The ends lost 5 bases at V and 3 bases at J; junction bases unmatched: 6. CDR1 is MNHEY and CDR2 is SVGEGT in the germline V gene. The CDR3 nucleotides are TGTGCCAGCAGTACCCCCGGGACAGGGACAGATACGCAGTATTTT. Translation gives CASSTPGTGTDTQYF.

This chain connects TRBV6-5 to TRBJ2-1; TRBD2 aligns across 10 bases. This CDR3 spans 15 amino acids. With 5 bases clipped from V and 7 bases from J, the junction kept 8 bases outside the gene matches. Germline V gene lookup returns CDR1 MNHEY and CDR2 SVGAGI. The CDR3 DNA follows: TGTGCCAGCAGTAAGCTAGCGGGAGCAGCAAATGAGCAGTTCTTC. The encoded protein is CASSKLAGAANEQFF.

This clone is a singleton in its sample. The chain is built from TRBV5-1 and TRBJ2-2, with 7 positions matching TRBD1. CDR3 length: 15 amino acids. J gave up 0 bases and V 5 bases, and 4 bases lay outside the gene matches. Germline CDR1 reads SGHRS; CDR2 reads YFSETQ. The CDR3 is CASRPGTANTGELFF. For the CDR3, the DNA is TGCGCCAGCAGGCCCGGGACAGCGAACACCGGGGAGCTGTTTTTT.

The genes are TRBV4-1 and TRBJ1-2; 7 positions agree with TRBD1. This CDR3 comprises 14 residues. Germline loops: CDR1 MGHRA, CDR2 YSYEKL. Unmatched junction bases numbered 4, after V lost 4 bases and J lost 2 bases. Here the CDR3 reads CASSPIQGNYGYTF. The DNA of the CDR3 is TGCGCCAGCAGCCCCATACAGGGGAACTATGGCTACACCTTC.

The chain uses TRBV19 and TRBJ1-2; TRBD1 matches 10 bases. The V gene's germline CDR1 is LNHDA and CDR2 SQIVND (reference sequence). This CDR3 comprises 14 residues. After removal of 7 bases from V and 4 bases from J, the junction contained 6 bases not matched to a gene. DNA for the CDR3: TGTGCCAGTAATTCCGGGACAGGGGTCTATGGCTACACCTTC. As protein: CASNSGTGVYGYTF. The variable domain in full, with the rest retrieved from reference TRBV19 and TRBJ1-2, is DGGITQSPKYLFRKEGQNVTLSCEQNLNHDAMYWYRQDPGQGLRLIYYSQIVNDFQKGDIAEGYSVSREKKESFPLTVTSAQKNPTAFYLCASNSGTGVYGYTFGSGTRLTVV.

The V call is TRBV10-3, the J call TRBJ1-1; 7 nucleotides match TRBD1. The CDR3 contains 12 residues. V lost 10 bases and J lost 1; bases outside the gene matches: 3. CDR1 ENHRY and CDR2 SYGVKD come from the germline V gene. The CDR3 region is CATHRGNTEAFF. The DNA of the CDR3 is TGTGCCACCCACAGGGGGAACACTGAAGCTTTCTTT.

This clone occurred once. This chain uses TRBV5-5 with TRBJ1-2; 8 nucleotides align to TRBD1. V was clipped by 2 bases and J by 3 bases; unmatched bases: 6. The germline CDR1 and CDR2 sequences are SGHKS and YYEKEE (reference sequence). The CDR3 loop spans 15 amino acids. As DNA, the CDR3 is TGTGCCAGCAGCTTCCAGGGGGCGCAGGACTATGGCTACACCTTC. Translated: CASSFQGAQDYGYTF.

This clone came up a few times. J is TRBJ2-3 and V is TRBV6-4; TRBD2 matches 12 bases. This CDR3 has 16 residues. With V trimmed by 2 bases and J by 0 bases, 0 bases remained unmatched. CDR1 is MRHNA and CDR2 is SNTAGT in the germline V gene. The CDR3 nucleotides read TGTGCCAGCAGTGACGGGACTAGCGGGAGCACAGATACGCAGTATTTT. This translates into CASSDGTSGSTDTQYF.

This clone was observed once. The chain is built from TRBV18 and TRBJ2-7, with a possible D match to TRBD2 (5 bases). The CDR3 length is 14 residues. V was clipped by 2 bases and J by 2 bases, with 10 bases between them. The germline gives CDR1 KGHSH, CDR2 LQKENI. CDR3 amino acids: CASSPGVSAYEQYF. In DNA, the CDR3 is TGTGCCAGCTCACCAGGGGTTAGCGCCTACGAGCAGTACTTC.